This is a list of T cell receptor beta chains from one sample in a study of shared clonotypes between healthy human individuals. Using immunoSEQ multiplex PCR, the repertoire was profiled, and TCRdb retains in-frame clones only, with some absent. The sample yields approximately 2,300,000 clones, around 90% seen once. The sequenced sample was naive CD4+ T cells from PBMCs. The source of these receptors is a man younger than 35 in good health. Some clones in this sample may be carry-over from other donors' samples. The CDR3 runs from the conserved cysteine through the conserved F or W. D genes are given only for firm matches. Rows may omit the clone size; those that give it use once, few, many or a size class.

V	J	size	D	DNA	CDR3
TRBV19	TRBJ2-5	.	TRBD2	TGTGCCACCAACGGACTAGCGGGAACCGAGACCCAGTACTTC	CATNGLAGTETQYF
TRBV28	TRBJ1-4	.	TRBD1	TGTGCCACCAGGGGGAGTAATGAAAAACTGTTTTTT	CATRGSNEKLFF
TRBV28	TRBJ1-1	.	.	TGTGCCAGCAGCCAGACCAACACTGAAGCTTTCTTT	CASSQTNTEAFF
TRBV4-1	TRBJ2-2	.	TRBD2	TGCGCCAGCAGCCAAGAAAGGGGACTAGCGGGAGGTGGGGGCACCGGGGAGCTGTTTTTT	CASSQERGLAGGGGTGELFF
TRBV6-1	TRBJ1-5	once	TRBD1	TGTGCCAGCAGGGGACAGGGGAGTGGGCAGCCCCAGCATTTT	CASRGQGSGQPQHF
TRBV10-2	TRBJ1-2	.	.	TGCGCCAGCAGTGAGTCGTGGGAAGTGGATGGCTACACCTTC	CASSESWEVDGYTF
TRBV5-1	TRBJ2-7	once	.	TGCGCCAGCAGCTCGACGGGACCGTACTACGAGCAGTACTTC	CASSSTGPYYEQYF
TRBV10-1	TRBJ2-7	.	TRBD2	TGCGCCAGCAGTGCCAGCCCCGGACTAGCGGGAGGACGCTCAAGAACCTACGAGCAGTACTTC	CASSASPGLAGGRSRTYEQYF
TRBV5-1	TRBJ2-6	.	TRBD1	TGCGCCAGCAGCTGGGGGGGACAGGGCCACTCTGGGGCCAACGTCCTGACTTTC	CASSWGGQGHSGANVLTF
TRBV19	TRBJ2-7	.	.	TGTGCCAGCCGGGACACCCGTTACGAGCAGTACTTC	CASRDTRYEQYF
TRBV18	TRBJ2-7	.	TRBD1	TGTGCCAGCTCACAGAGGGACAGGGCAATCGGCGAGCAGTACTTC	CASSQRDRAIGEQYF
TRBV5-4	TRBJ2-7	once	TRBD2	TGTGCCAGCAGCAAGGGGACTACTTCTGAGTACAAGCAGTACTTC	CASSKGTTSEYKQYF
TRBV6-5	TRBJ2-2	.	.	TGTGCCAGCACCCGGGGGCGCACCGGGGAGCTGTTTTTT	CASTRGRTGELFF
TRBV4-3	TRBJ2-3	.	TRBD2	TGCGCCAGCAGCCAAGAACTAGCGGGACATGGCACAGATACGCAGTATTTT	CASSQELAGHGTDTQYF
TRBV2	TRBJ1-2	.	TRBD1	TGTGCCGACTCGGGACAGAAGGTCGGCTACACCTTC	CADSGQKVGYTF
TRBV6-1	TRBJ2-1	.	.	TGTGCCAGCAGGGGGCTGAGTTACAATGAGCAGTTCTTC	CASRGLSYNEQFF
TRBV5-4	TRBJ1-1	.	.	TGTGCCAGCAGCCCGGCCGGGAACAGCGGGATGAACACTGAAGCTTTCTTT	CASSPAGNSGMNTEAFF
TRBV5-8	TRBJ2-5	.	.	TGTGCCAGCAGCTTGGACAGTGGGGAGACCCAGTACTTC	CASSLDSGETQYF
TRBV2	TRBJ1-5	.	.	TGTGCCAGCAGGTCGGACAGATTTAATAGCAATCAGCCCCAGCATTTT	CASRSDRFNSNQPQHF
TRBV7-2	TRBJ2-2	.	.	TGTGCCAGCAGCTTCTTGGGGCTGAACACCGGGGAGCTGTTTTTT	CASSFLGLNTGELFF
TRBV2	TRBJ1-5	.	.	TGTGCCAGCAGTGGTACCGGGAGCAATCAGCCCCAGCATTTT	CASSGTGSNQPQHF
TRBV4-3	TRBJ1-2	once	TRBD1	TGCGCCAGCAGCCAAGTAACAGGGGGCGCAAAGGTCTCCTGGGGTGGCTACACCTTC	CASSQVTGGAKVSWGGYTF
TRBV4-1	TRBJ2-3	.	.	TGCGCCAGCAGCTCAGGGGATCGCACAGATACGCAGTATTTT	CASSSGDRTDTQYF
TRBV2	TRBJ2-3	.	TRBD1	TGTGCCAGCGGCCGGGACAGACACACAGATACGCAGTATTTT	CASGRDRHTDTQYF
TRBV29-1	TRBJ2-3	.	.	TGCAGCTCCAGGGGTCCGCCAGATACGCAGTATTTT	CSSRGPPDTQYF
TRBV29-1	TRBJ2-3	.	.	TGCAGCGTTGTACCGGCAGGTAGCACAGATACGCAGTATTTT	CSVVPAGSTDTQYF
TRBV11-3	TRBJ2-1	.	.	TGTGCCAGCAGCTTATCCGTCGACGCCCCTCGCTGCAATGAGCAGTTCTTC	CASSLSVDAPRCNEQFF
TRBV7-8	TRBJ2-3	.	TRBD2	TGTGCCAGCAGCTTTCTAGCGGGAGGCCTCACAGATACGCAGTATTTT	CASSFLAGGLTDTQYF
TRBV21-1	TRBJ2-7	.	.	TGTGCCAGCAGCGCCACAGGAAGCCACGAGCAGTACTTC	CASSATGSHEQYF
TRBV2	TRBJ1-5	.	.	TGTGCCAGCAGACCGGGGTTATCCCCCCATAGCAATCAGCCCCAGCATTTT	CASRPGLSPHSNQPQHF
TRBV21-1	TRBJ2-7	.	.	TGTGCCAGCAGGTTTCCCTCGTGTAGCGGACCTCCCCACGAGCAGTACTTC	CASRFPSCSGPPHEQYF
TRBV7-3	TRBJ2-4	.	.	TGTGCCAGCAGCCGAGCTGTCGGTGACATTCAGTACTTC	CASSRAVGDIQYF
TRBV5-1	TRBJ2-3	.	.	TGCGCCAGCAGCTCAGCCACAGGGAACCCAGATACGCAGTATTTT	CASSSATGNPDTQYF
TRBV6-6	TRBJ1-2	.	.	TGTGCCAGCAGTTACGCGGGGGGCCGGAGTGGCTACACCTTC	CASSYAGGRSGYTF
TRBV5-1	TRBJ2-1	.	TRBD2	TGCGCCAGCAGCCCCACACTAGCGGCCTCCTACAATGAGCAGTTCTTC	CASSPTLAASYNEQFF
TRBV5-1	TRBJ1-3	.	.	TGCGCCAGCAGCTTCGCGGGCACCGGAAACACCATATATTTT	CASSFAGTGNTIYF
TRBV4-3	TRBJ2-4	.	TRBD2	TGCGCCAGCAGCCAAGCGGCCGCGGGAGCGGCCAAAAACATTCAGTACTTC	CASSQAAAGAAKNIQYF
TRBV21-1	TRBJ1-1	.	.	TGTGCCAGCAGCGACCCCCCCCGGAACACTGAAGCTTTCTTT	CASSDPPRNTEAFF
TRBV5-1	TRBJ2-2	.	TRBD2	TGCGCCAGCAGCTGGCTAGCGGGAGTAAACACCGGGGAGCTGTTTTTT	CASSWLAGVNTGELFF
TRBV7-8	TRBJ2-5	.	.	TGTGCCAGCAGCTTGGCCTCTTCCAGGCAAGAGACCCAGTACTTC	CASSLASSRQETQYF
TRBV28	TRBJ2-5	.	TRBD1	TGTGCCAGCTCAACTGCCCGACAGGGGACGAGGACCCAGTACTTC	CASSTARQGTRTQYF
TRBV6-1	TRBJ1-5	.	.	TGTGCCAGCAGTGAAGCGCGGGGCAATCAGCCCCAGCATTTT	CASSEARGNQPQHF
TRBV6-6	TRBJ1-2	few	TRBD1	TGTGCCAGCAGGGACGGGACAGGGGGCAACTATGGCTACACCTTC	CASRDGTGGNYGYTF
TRBV7-2	TRBJ2-5	.	TRBD2	TGTGCCAGCAGCTCCGGACTAGCGGGAGTGTATTTGGAGACCCAGTACTTC	CASSSGLAGVYLETQYF
TRBV4-1	TRBJ2-1	.	TRBD2	TGCGCCAGCAGCCAGGCGGGACTAGCGGGTGGGGATGAGCAGTTCTTC	CASSQAGLAGGDEQFF
TRBV28	TRBJ1-3	.	TRBD1	TGTGCCAGCAGTTTGAGGGGGCTGGGTGGAAACACCATATATTTT	CASSLRGLGGNTIYF